The 18 T cell receptor beta chains presented below share a single source sample, sequenced in a study of STAT3 mutations in large granular lymphocyte leukemia. The study, taken as a whole, reports: Every T-cell large granular lymphocyte leukemia patient had at least one immunodominant TCR beta clonotype.

Measured with immunoSEQ multiplex PCR; TCRdb has only the in-frame clones, and not every one. Here the sample spans 1,400 to 1,500 clones, over 55% being singletons. Their specific antigens are unknown. The sample comprised peripheral blood mononuclear cells. Receptors originate from a woman aged 70 to 79 with T-cell large granular lymphocyte leukemia. Some clones in this sample may be carry-over from other donors' samples.

The chain combines TRBV5-6 with TRBJ2-7; 14 bases fit TRBD2. The germline V gene encodes CDR1 SGHDT and CDR2 YYEEEE. The CDR3 runs 15 residues. Trimming took 4 bases from V and 2 from J; bases not matched to a gene: 2. The chain's CDR3 is CASSRLAGGTYEQYF. CDR3 nucleotides: TGTGCCAGCAGCCGACTAGCGGGAGGGACCTACGAGCAGTACTTC.

The chain couples TRBV29-1 to TRBJ1-2; 8 bases are a match to TRBD1. Trimming at V came to 6 bases and at J to 2 bases, leaving 5 bases not matched to a gene. Germline V gene sequence: CDR1 SQVTM, CDR2 ANQGSEA. The CDR3 has 13 residues. The CDR3 reads CSVTTGGNYGYTF. The CDR3 nucleotides are TGCAGCGTCACCACAGGGGGGAACTATGGCTACACCTTC.

The chain has TRBV6-1 and TRBJ1-3, with D unclear. Germline values: CDR1 MNHNS, CDR2 SASEGT. The CDR3 has 13 residues. Between the trimmed V and J ends, which lost 4 bases and 8 bases, there was a span of 12 bases. The CDR3 loop reads CASSGTTADTIYF. CDR3 bases: TGTGCCAGCAGTGGAACTACAGCAGACACCATATATTTT.

The rearrangement uses TRBV5-4 and TRBJ2-7, with D perhaps matching TRBD1 or TRBD2 (6 bases each). From germline, CDR1 is SGHNT and CDR2 YYREEE (reference sequence). Deletions cut 0 bases from V and 3 bases from J, with 10 bases between. This CDR3 comprises 14 residues. The CDR3 DNA sequence: TGTGCCAGCAGCTTGGTTGGGGGGCTCTACGAGCAGTACTTC. Amino acids: CASSLVGGLYEQYF.

This clone has just a few counts. V is TRBV7-9 and J is TRBJ1-2; D unresolved. Germline V gene lookup returns CDR1 SEHNR and CDR2 FQNEAQ (reference sequence). Trimming took 1 base from V and 3 from J, leaving 3 bases between them. The CDR3 is made up of 12 amino acids. The DNA for the CDR3 is TGTGCCAGCAGCTTAGGGGACTATGGCTACACCTTC. This sequence encodes CASSLGDYGYTF.

By share, this clone counts as hyperexpanded (1% or more). The CDR3 loop is CASSHEPLGGASGYEQYF. DNA for the CDR3: TGCGCCAGCAGCCACGAGCCACTCGGCGGGGCTAGCGGCTACGAGCAGTACTTC. V usage is TRBV4-3 and J usage is TRBJ2-7; 7 bases map to TRBD2. The germline V gene encodes CDR1 LGHNA and CDR2 YSLEER. V dropped 3 bases and J dropped 3; count of bases not matched to a gene: 17. CDR3 length: 18 residues.

Sample share makes this clone large (0.1 to 1%). This chain connects TRBV10-3 to TRBJ1-5; 7 nucleotides match TRBD1. The germline V gene has CDR1 ENHRY and CDR2 SYGVKD. This CDR3 is built from 14 residues. J lost 0 bases, V lost 11 bases, and 7 bases had no gene match. The CDR3 nucleotides read TGTGCCTCAAACACAGGGGATAGCAATCAGCCCCAGCATTTT. Amino acid sequence: CASNTGDSNQPQHF.

This clone was detected only once. The J gene is TRBJ1-4, the V gene TRBV5-1; D gene uncertain. The CDR3 extends over 14 amino acids. V lost 4 bases to trimming and J lost 5 bases, with 12 bases between them. The germline CDR1 and CDR2 sequences are SGHRS and YFSETQ. CDR3 bases: TGCGCCAGCAGCCAATTTGAGGCAAATGAAAAACTGTTTTTT. This translates into CASSQFEANEKLFF.

This clone has just one count. This rearrangement joins TRBV7-9 to TRBJ2-7, with TRBD2 identical over 8 bases. From germline, CDR1 is SEHNR and CDR2 FQNEAQ (reference sequence). This CDR3 region has 14 residues. The trim removed 1 base at V and 7 bases at J, leaving 6 bases unmatched. The CDR3 region is CASSLGGTRGEQYF. Written as DNA, the CDR3 is TGTGCCAGCAGCTTAGGCGGGACTAGAGGAGAGCAGTACTTC. The complete variable domain, with remaining parts taken from reference TRBV7-9 and TRBJ2-7, reads DTGVSQNPRHKITKRGQNVTFRCDPISEHNRLYWYRQTLGQGPEFLTYFQNEAQLEKSRLLSDRFSAERPKGSFSTLEIQRTEQGDSAMYLCASSLGGTRGEQYFGPGTRLTVT.

The genes are TRBV5-1 and TRBJ1-4; the D is unclear. The CDR3 runs to 15 residues. Per the germline V gene, CDR1 is SGHRS and CDR2 is YFSETQ. V gave up 0 bases and J gave up 4 bases, with 10 bases separating them. For the CDR3, the DNA is TGCGCCAGCAGCTTGGAGGGAGGTTATAATGAAAAACTGTTTTTT. Protein sequence: CASSLEGGYNEKLFF.

This clone was observed a handful of times. The V and J genes are TRBV7-2 and TRBJ2-1; TRBD2 matches at 8 bases. Germline values: CDR1 SGHTA, CDR2 FQGNSA. The CDR3 sequence is 15 residues long. The V and J ends lost 2 bases and 4 bases, in that order; junction bases with no gene match: 4. CDR3 DNA sequence: TGTGCCAGCAGCTTACTAGCGGGTTCGTACAATGAGCAGTTCTTC. This translates into CASSLLAGSYNEQFF.

This chain links TRBV6-5 with TRBJ2-1, with 7 bases that match TRBD1. CDR1 and CDR2 (germline): MNHEY, SVGAGI. The CDR3 runs 14 residues. With 2 bases clipped from V and 8 bases from J, the junction kept 6 bases outside the gene matches. This CDR3 reads CASSYAEGGDEQFF. In DNA, the CDR3 is TGTGCCAGCAGTTACGCCGAAGGGGGCGATGAGCAGTTCTTC.

The V gene is TRBV29-1, the J gene TRBJ2-7; D not certain. The CDR3 sequence is 10 residues long. V lost 4 bases and J lost 4, with 5 bases in between. From germline, CDR1 is SQVTM and CDR2 ANQGSEA. CDR3 in amino acids: CSVAEYEQYF. Written as DNA, the CDR3 is TGCAGCGTTGCAGAGTACGAGCAGTACTTC.

The chain employs TRBV30 and TRBJ2-7, with D hard to call. This CDR3 spans 13 amino acids. CDR1 GTSNPN and CDR2 SVGIG come from the germline V gene (reference sequence). Between the trimmed V and J ends, which lost 2 bases and 2 bases, there was a span of 10 bases. This chain's CDR3 is CAWSMSSTYEQYF. CDR3 in DNA: TGTGCCTGGAGTATGAGTTCGACCTACGAGCAGTACTTC.

The chain is built from TRBV10-3 and TRBJ1-5; no definite D call. Trimming shortened V by 3 bases and J by 2 bases, and 11 bases separated the two germline ends. CDR3 length equals 15 residues. CDR1 and CDR2 from the germline V gene are ENHRY and SYGVKD. The DNA of the CDR3 is TGTGCCATCAGTGACGGGGTCTGGGGCAATCAGCCCCAGCATTTT. Protein product: CAISDGVWGNQPQHF.

The chain has TRBV12-5 and TRBJ1-2, with unresolved D. CDR3 size: 12 residues. Germline V gives CDR1 LGHNT, CDR2 FRNRAP. The germline V and J ends were trimmed by 7 bases and 0 bases, with 6 bases remaining between them. The CDR3 coding sequence is TGTGCTAGTGCCCAATCTAACTATGGCTACACCTTC. It specifies CASAQSNYGYTF.

This clone was detected once. The chain uses TRBV6-6 and TRBJ1-5; the D is unclear. The CDR3 is 12 amino acids. V was trimmed by 7 bases and J by 6 bases, leaving 10 bases between them. Germline V lookup: CDR1 MNHNY, CDR2 SVGAGI (reference sequence). The CDR3 protein is CASTQPSQPQHF. The CDR3 coding sequence is TGTGCCAGCACGCAACCGAGTCAGCCCCAGCATTTT.

This sequence joins TRBV5-1 and TRBJ1-1, with a possible D match to TRBD1 (5 bases). The ends were cut back, 4 bases at V and 1 base at J, with 11 bases in the middle. The germline V gene encodes CDR1 SGHRS and CDR2 YFSETQ. The CDR3 has 14 residues. This chain's CDR3 is CASSEDSQNTEAFF. In nucleotides, the CDR3 is TGCGCCAGCAGCGAAGACAGCCAGAACACTGAAGCTTTCTTT.